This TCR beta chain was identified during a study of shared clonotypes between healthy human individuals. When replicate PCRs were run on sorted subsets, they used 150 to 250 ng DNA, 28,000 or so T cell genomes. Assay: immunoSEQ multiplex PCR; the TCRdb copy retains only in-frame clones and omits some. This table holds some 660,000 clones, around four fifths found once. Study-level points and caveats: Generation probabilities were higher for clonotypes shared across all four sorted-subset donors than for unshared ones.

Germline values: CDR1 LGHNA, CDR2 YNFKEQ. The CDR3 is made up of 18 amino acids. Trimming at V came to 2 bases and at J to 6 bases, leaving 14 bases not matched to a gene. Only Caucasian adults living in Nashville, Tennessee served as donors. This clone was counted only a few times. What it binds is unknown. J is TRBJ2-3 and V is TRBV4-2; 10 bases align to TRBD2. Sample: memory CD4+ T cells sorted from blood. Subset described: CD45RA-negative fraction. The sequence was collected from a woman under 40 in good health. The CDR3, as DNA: TGTGCCAGCAGCCAACCTCCCTCTAGCGGGAGAAGAGTGGATACGCAGTATTTT. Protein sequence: CASSQPPSSGRRVDTQYF.